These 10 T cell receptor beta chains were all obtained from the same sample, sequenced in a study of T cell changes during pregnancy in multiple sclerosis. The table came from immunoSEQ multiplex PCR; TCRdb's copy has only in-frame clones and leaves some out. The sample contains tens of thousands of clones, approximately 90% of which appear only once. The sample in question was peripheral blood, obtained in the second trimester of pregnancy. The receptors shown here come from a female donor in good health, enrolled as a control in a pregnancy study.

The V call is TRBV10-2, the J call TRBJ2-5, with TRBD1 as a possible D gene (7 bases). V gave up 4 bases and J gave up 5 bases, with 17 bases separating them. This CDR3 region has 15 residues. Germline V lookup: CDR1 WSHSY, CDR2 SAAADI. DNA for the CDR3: TGCGCCAGCAGTGCCGGGGGACAGCGGTTTGAGACCCAGTACTTC. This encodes CASSAGGQRFETQYF.

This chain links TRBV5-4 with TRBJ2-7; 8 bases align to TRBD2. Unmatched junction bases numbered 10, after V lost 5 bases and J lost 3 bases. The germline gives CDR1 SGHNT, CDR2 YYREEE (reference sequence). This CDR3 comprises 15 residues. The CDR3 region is CASRPGGGQGYEQYF. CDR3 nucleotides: TGTGCCAGCAGGCCCGGGGGGGGGCAGGGCTACGAGCAGTACTTC.

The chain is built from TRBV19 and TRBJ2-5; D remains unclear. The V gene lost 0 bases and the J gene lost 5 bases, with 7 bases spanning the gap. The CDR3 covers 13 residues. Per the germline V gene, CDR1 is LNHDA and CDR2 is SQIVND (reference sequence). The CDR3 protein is CASSIDPLETQYF. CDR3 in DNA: TGTGCCAGTAGTATAGACCCTCTGGAGACCCAGTACTTC.

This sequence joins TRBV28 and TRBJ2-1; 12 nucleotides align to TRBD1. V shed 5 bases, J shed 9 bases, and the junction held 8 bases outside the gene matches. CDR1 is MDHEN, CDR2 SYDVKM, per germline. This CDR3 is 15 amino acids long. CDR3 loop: CASSAGTGGTGEQFF. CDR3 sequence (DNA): TGTGCCAGCAGTGCCGGGACAGGGGGCACGGGTGAGCAGTTCTTC.

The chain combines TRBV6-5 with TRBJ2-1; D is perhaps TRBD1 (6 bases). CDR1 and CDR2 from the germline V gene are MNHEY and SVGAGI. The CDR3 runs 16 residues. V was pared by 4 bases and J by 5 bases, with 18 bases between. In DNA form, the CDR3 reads TGTGCCAGCAGTTCCTGGAAGGGACAAAGAAACAATGAGCAGTTCTTC. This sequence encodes CASSSWKGQRNNEQFF.

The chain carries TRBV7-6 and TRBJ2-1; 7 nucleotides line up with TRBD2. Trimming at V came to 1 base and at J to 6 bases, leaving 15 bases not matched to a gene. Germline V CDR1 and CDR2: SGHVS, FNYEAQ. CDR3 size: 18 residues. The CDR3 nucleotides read TGTGCCAGCAGCTTAGGCAGGGTCGGGCTAGCGGACTCCAATGAGCAGTTCTTC. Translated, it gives CASSLGRVGLADSNEQFF.

The CDR3 DNA sequence: TGTGCCAGCAGCACCTCCCCTAGCGGGGGCTCCTATGAGCAGTTCTTC. Translated: CASSTSPSGGSYEQFF. The chain has TRBV5-8 and TRBJ2-1; 10 positions match TRBD2. Unmatched junction bases numbered 12, after V lost 4 bases and J lost 8 bases. Germline values: CDR1 SGHTS, CDR2 YDEGEE. The CDR3 loop spans 16 amino acids.

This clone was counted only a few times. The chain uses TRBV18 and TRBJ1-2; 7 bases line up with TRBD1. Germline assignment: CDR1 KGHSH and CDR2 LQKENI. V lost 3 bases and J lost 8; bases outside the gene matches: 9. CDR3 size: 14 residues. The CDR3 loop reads CASSPGQDAFGYTF. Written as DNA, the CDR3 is TGTGCCAGCTCACCTGGACAGGACGCTTTCGGCTACACCTTC.

The CDR3 loop reads CASSFLRGGEQFF. The CDR3 coding sequence is TGTGCCAGCAGCTTTCTTAGGGGCGGTGAGCAGTTCTTC. J is TRBJ2-1 and V is TRBV6-1; maybe TRBD1 (5 bases). CDR3 length equals 13 residues. The V end was cut by 6 bases, the J end by 9 bases, with 15 bases between. The germline gives CDR1 MNHNS, CDR2 SASEGT.

The CDR3 DNA is TGTGCCAGCAGTTACGCACGGGGAAACTACGAGCAGTACTTC. Its protein product is CASSYARGNYEQYF. The chain combines TRBV6-5 with TRBJ2-5; a weak D match, TRBD2 (5 bases). With the DNA end fitting TRBJ2-7 better, the J assignment may be wrong. This CDR3 is 14 amino acids long. Germline V gene data show CDR1 as MNHEY and CDR2 as SVGAGI.